This T cell receptor (beta chain) emerged from a study of CD4 T cells in relation to SARS-CoV-2 and coronaviruses (dated by TCRdb to about 2021). In the study overall: The ViraFEST assay cultured PBMCs with antigen for nine to eleven days, then sequenced TCR beta CDR3s to find antigen-specific clonal expansions. An HIV-1 Nef peptide pool or a culture without peptide was used as the negative reference condition. Shared crossreactive spike epitopes were mapped to their HLA restriction using patient-derived lymphoblastoid cell lines. At the level of individual TCR clonotypes, the study evaluated whether memory CD4+ T cells crossreact between the spike proteins of SARS-CoV-2 and those of common cold coronaviruses. The Adaptive Biotechnologies TCR-sequencing kit was used to sequence samples from a few pre-COVID donors and the naive versus memory experiments, whereas other data were Illumina-based. A different, Illumina-based TCR-beta assay was used to sequence expansion assays from other donors in the study. Results and caveats for the whole study, not just this receptor: Crossreactivity analysis was centred on spike protein, so crossreactivity against other viral proteins was not assessed. Small numbers of patients and of tested TCRs limited the study. In roughly 70% of donors, memory CD4+ clonotypes turned up that crossrecognized SARS-CoV-2 and at least one common cold coronavirus spike. Significantly weaker SARS-CoV-2-driven expansion was shown by crossreactive clones than by monoreactive clones, consistent with antigenic imprinting. No donor contributed both pre-pandemic and post-infection samples, which limited tracing the source of pre-existing responses.

CD4+ T cells from unexposed donors were collected before the COVID-19 pandemic (2011-2018). The EasySep CD4+ T cell isolation kit was used to isolate CD4+ T cells once the cultures had run for about 10 days. Unexposed donor CD4+ T cells were tested for reactivity to SARS-CoV-2 S and N and four common cold coronavirus spike pools, as cell number allowed. Each well received under 2.5 million PBMCs, cultured in IMDM supplemented with about 4.5% human AB serum and about 9.2 IU/ml IL-2. Half of the culture medium was replaced with fresh IL-2-containing medium on days 3 and 7. In general, every peptide culture condition was set up in three replicate wells. Leukapheresis product for the unexposed donors was purchased commercially. Ficoll-Paque PLUS gradient centrifugation was used to isolate PBMCs from leukapheresis product or whole blood. PBMCs were either cryopreserved at -140 degrees C or used fresh in the expansion assay. The QIAamp Micro DNA Kit was used to extract genomic DNA from the CD4+ T cells.

Sequences KGHSH (CDR1) and LQKENI (CDR2) are obtained from the germline V gene. The CDR3 starts with the cysteine, ends with the phenylalanine, and has 16 residues. Only the CDR3 DNA is retained, 48 bases long and in frame from the first base. V gives up 0 bases and J gives up 1 base, and the segment between their germline ends measures 12 bases. Worth noting for this clone: Its antigen is not yet known. No qualities accompany the bases; no much larger clone lies one base away.

Libraries came from the immunoSEQ multiplex PCR assay. In the source study's methods: Preprocessing removed nonproductive sequences and CDR3s not starting with C, not ending with F or W, or shorter than 7 amino acids. Antigen-specific clonotypes were called with the MANAFEST web app, based on expansion relative to reference and other culture wells. To be counted as positive, a clone had to show significant expansion compared with the reference culture, at an FDR below 0.05, in 2 of 3 replicate wells. A further requirement for positive clones was significant expansion compared with all other tandem wells, along with an odds ratio above 5. After three terminal residues were trimmed from each end, CDR3 homology was quantified as pairwise Levenshtein distance using the stringdist R package. TCRdb limited this immuneACCESS table to in-frame rearrangements with V and J called. A share of clones is missing; checked studies link under half to unresolved V genes, and the rest is unexplained. The DNA gave D and trimming, while V, J and clone size come from that table. The sample includes more than 15,000 clones, with around 67% observed a single time. Together, the top ten hold 20% to 25% of the sample.

What was sequenced was CD4+ T cells from PBMCs, cultured in vitro. This receptor was obtained from a human donor in good health. The V and J segments used are TRBV18 and TRBJ2-5; the D element could tentatively be TRBD1 or TRBD2, as 5 bases agree for each. Here is the DNA: TGTGCCAGCTCACCACCAGCTGGGGGAGCCCAAGAGACCCAGTACTTC. It translates as CASSPPAGGAQETQYF.